This is a list of T cell receptor beta chains from one sample in a study of PD-L1 blockade in urothelial cancer. Assay used: immunoSEQ multiplex PCR; TCRdb lists only in-frame clones, some missing. The table has about 83,000 clones, about 85% seen once. The sample consisted of PBMCs, taken around atezolizumab (anti-PD-L1) treatment. These receptors were obtained from an older woman with urothelial cancer. The CDR3 runs from the conserved cysteine through the conserved F or W. The D gene is left open where the match is weak. Clone size is shown for a subset of rows, as once, few, many or a class of expanded clone.

abundance,v_gene,j_gene,d_gene,CDR3nt,CDR3aa
NA,TRBV4-1,TRBJ2-7,NA,TGCGCCAGCAGCCAAGAGTCGGAGGCCTACGAGCAGTACTTC,CASSQESEAYEQYF
NA,TRBV18,TRBJ1-6,TRBD1,TGTGCCAGCTCGCGGGACAGTCCGGGGGAGACCTATAATTCACCCCTCCACTTT,CASSRDSPGETYNSPLHF
NA,TRBV5-4,TRBJ2-5,NA,TGTGCCAGCAGCTTGGGGCTAGAGCGAGAGACCCAGTACTTC,CASSLGLERETQYF
few,TRBV2,TRBJ1-1,NA,TGTGCCAGCAGCACAACAGGGAACACTGAAGCTTTCTTT,CASSTTGNTEAFF
NA,TRBV6-5,TRBJ1-1,NA,TGTGCCAGCAGTACACAGAACACTGAAGCTTTCTTT,CASSTQNTEAFF
NA,TRBV11-2,TRBJ2-7,TRBD2,TGTGCCAGCAGCTTAAGGGGACTAGCGGTTAGGGCCTACGAGCAGTACTTC,CASSLRGLAVRAYEQYF
NA,TRBV2,TRBJ2-1,TRBD2,TGTGCCAGCAGGGACGTAGCGGGAGGCCCAGATGAGCAGTTCTTC,CASRDVAGGPDEQFF
NA,TRBV9,TRBJ2-7,TRBD1,TGTGCCAGCAGCGCCCAGGAGCAGGGGGCAATGATCTACGAGCAGTACTTC,CASSAQEQGAMIYEQYF
few,TRBV6-6,TRBJ1-1,TRBD1,TGTGCCAGCAGCCCTGGGACAGAGGCTTTCTTT,CASSPGTEAFF
NA,TRBV19,TRBJ1-2,NA,TGTGCCAGTAGTATGTCGCAGGGGTATGGCTACACCTTC,CASSMSQGYGYTF
NA,TRBV10-3,TRBJ2-5,NA,TGTGCCATCAGTGGGGACAGCGCGGGACAAGAGACCCAGTACTTC,CAISGDSAGQETQYF
NA,TRBV7-9,TRBJ1-4,TRBD1,TGTGCCAGCAGCCCGGGACAGGCTTATGAAAAACTGTTTTTT,CASSPGQAYEKLFF
few,TRBV7-9,TRBJ2-1,TRBD2,TGTGCCAGCAGCTCGATAGCGGGAGCGCACAATGAGCAGTTCTTC,CASSSIAGAHNEQFF
few,TRBV6-5,TRBJ2-1,TRBD2,TGTGCCAGCAGGTATCCGGGACTAGCGGGGTATGAGCAGTTCTTC,CASRYPGLAGYEQFF
few,TRBV9,TRBJ2-3,NA,TGTGCCAGCAGCGTAGGGCCAAACACAGATACGCAGTATTTT,CASSVGPNTDTQYF
once,TRBV2,TRBJ2-7,NA,TGTGCCAGCAGTGAAGCGCTGAGACAGACCTACGAGCAGTACTTC,CASSEALRQTYEQYF
few,TRBV4-1,TRBJ1-2,NA,TGCGCCAGCAGCCAAGCTGGAGCTAACTATGGCTACACCTTC,CASSQAGANYGYTF
NA,TRBV9,TRBJ1-3,TRBD1,TGTGCCAGCAGCGTCGTCCCCCGGACAGGGTATAAACCTGGAAACACCATATATTTT,CASSVVPRTGYKPGNTIYF
NA,TRBV5-4,TRBJ2-6,NA,TGTGCCAGCAGCCCGAGGGACAACTCTGGGGCCAACGTCCTGACTTTC,CASSPRDNSGANVLTF
NA,TRBV6-5,TRBJ1-2,TRBD1,TGTGCCAGCATCTCCTGGACAGGGAGAACATATGGCTACACCTTC,CASISWTGRTYGYTF
NA,TRBV15,TRBJ1-1,TRBD1,TGTGCCACCAGCAGCTCTGACAGGGGGTTATATGAAGCTTTCTTT,CATSSSDRGLYEAFF
NA,TRBV2,TRBJ1-1,NA,TGTGCCAGCAGTCAGAACACTGAAGCTTTCTTT,CASSQNTEAFF
once,TRBV5-6,TRBJ1-2,NA,TGTGCCAGCAGCTTGGGCGGGACCCCGGGGTATGGCTACACCTTC,CASSLGGTPGYGYTF
NA,TRBV2,TRBJ2-2,NA,TGTGCCAGCAGTGAGCAGGTTTACACCGGGGAGCTGTTTTTT,CASSEQVYTGELFF
NA,TRBV10-3,TRBJ1-1,TRBD1,TGTGCCATCAGTGGAGGACAGGGGGCCAACACTGAAGCTTTCTTT,CAISGGQGANTEAFF
NA,TRBV14,TRBJ2-1,NA,TGTGCCAGCAGCCAACAGGGCCCTTACAATGAGCAGTTCTTC,CASSQQGPYNEQFF